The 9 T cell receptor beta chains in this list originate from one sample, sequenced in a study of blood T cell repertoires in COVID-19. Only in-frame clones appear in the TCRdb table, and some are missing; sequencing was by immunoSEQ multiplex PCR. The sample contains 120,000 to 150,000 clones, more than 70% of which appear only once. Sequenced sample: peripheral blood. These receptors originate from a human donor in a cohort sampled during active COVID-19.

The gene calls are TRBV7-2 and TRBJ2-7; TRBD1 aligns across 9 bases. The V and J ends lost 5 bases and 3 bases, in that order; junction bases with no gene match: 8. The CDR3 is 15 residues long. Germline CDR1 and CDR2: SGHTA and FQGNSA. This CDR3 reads CASSRAGTGLYEQYF. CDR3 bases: TGTGCCAGCAGCCGTGCCGGGACAGGGCTCTACGAGCAGTACTTC.

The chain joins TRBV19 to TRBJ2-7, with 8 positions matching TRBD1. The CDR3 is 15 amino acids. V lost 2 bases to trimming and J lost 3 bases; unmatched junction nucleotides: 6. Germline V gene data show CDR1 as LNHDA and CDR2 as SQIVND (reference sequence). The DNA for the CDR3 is TGTGCCAGTAGTATACGGGTCAGGGGGCACTACGAGCAGTACTTC. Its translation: CASSIRVRGHYEQYF. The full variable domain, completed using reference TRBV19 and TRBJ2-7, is DGGITQSPKYLFRKEGQNVTLSCEQNLNHDAMYWYRQDPGQGLRLIYYSQIVNDFQKGDIAEGYSVSREKKESFPLTVTSAQKNPTAFYLCASSIRVRGHYEQYFGPGTRLTVT.

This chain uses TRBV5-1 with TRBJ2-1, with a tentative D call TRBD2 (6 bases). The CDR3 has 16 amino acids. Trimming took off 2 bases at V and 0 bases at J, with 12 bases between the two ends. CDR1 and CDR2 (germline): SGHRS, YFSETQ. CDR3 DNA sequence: TGCGCCAGCAGCTTCCCACGACTAGACTCCTACAATGAGCAGTTCTTC. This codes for CASSFPRLDSYNEQFF.

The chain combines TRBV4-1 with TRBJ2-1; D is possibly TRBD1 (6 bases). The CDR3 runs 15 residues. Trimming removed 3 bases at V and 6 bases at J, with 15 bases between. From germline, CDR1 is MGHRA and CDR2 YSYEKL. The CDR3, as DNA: TGCGCCAGCAGCCACTCACAGGGAGTAATCAATGAGCAGTTCTTC. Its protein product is CASSHSQGVINEQFF.

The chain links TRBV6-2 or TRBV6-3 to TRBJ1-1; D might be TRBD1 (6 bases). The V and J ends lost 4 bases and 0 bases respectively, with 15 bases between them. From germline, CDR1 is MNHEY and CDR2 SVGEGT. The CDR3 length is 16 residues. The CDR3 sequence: CASSFPPQGLNTEAFF. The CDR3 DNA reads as TGTGCCAGCAGTTTCCCTCCTCAGGGGCTGAACACTGAAGCTTTCTTT.

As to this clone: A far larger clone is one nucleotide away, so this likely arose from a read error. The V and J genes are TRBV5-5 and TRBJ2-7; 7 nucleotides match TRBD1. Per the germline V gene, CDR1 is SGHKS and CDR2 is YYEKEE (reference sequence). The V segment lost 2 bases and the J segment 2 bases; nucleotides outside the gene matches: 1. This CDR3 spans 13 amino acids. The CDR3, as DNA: TGTGCCAGCAGCTTCGGACAGGCCTACGAGCAGTACTTC. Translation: CASSFGQAYEQYF.

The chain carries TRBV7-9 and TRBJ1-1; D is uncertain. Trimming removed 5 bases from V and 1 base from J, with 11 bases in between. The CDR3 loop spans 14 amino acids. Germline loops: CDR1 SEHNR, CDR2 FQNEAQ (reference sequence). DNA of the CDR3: TGTGCCAGCAGCCCTACCGCCCCGAACACTGAAGCTTTCTTT. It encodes CASSPTAPNTEAFF.

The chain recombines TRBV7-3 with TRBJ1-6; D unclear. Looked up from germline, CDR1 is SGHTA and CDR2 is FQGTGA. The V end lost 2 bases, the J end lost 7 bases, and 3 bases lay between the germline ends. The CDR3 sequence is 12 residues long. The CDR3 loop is CASSLPNSPLHF. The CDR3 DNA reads TGTGCCAGCAGCTTACCGAATTCACCCCTCCACTTT.

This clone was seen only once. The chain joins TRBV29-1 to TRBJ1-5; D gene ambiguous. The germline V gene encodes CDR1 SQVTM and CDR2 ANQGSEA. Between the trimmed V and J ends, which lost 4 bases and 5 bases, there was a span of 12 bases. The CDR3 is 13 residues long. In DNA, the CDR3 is TGCAGCGTTGTAGGAGGGTTAGATCAGCCCCAGCATTTT. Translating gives CSVVGGLDQPQHF.